The 16 T cell receptor beta chains below come from one sample, sequenced in a study of T cell responses to AZD1222 COVID-19 vaccine. Profiled with immunoSEQ multiplex PCR; TCRdb holds only in-frame clones, not every one. The table includes 130,000 or so clones, 86% detected once. The sequenced sample was peripheral blood, obtained on day 0 of AZD1222 vaccination. Source of these receptors: an adult in good health.

The chain combines TRBV24-1 with TRBJ1-1, with 7 bases that match TRBD1. The length of the CDR3 is 14 residues. Germline loops: CDR1 KGHDR, CDR2 SFDVKD. The trim removed 8 bases at V and 5 bases at J, leaving 10 bases unmatched. As DNA, the CDR3 is TGTGCCACCAAGCCCGACAGGGAGGGGACTGAAGCTTTCTTT. Its translation is CATKPDREGTEAFF.

This clone appeared once. CDR3 nucleotides: TGTGCCAGCAGCGTAGGTGGTCAGGGAGATGAAAAACTGTTTTTT. It is translated as CASSVGGQGDEKLFF. The rearrangement links TRBV9 to TRBJ1-4, with D maybe TRBD1 (5 bases). Per the germline V gene, CDR1 is SGDLS and CDR2 is YYNGEE. V gave up 0 bases and J gave up 6 bases, with 12 bases separating them. The length of the CDR3 is 15 residues. The complete variable domain, with remaining parts taken from reference TRBV9 and TRBJ1-4, reads DSGVTQTPKHLITATGQRVTLRCSPRSGDLSVYWYQQSLDQGLQFLIQYYNGEERAKGNILERFSAQQFPDLHSELNLSSLELGDSALYFCASSVGGQGDEKLFFGSGTQLSVL.

In this sample, this clone turned up once. The chain combines TRBV5-1 with TRBJ2-3, with 8 bases lining up with TRBD1. The CDR3 runs to 16 residues. Germline CDR1 reads SGHRS; CDR2 reads YFSETQ. With V trimmed by 0 bases and J by 2 bases, 5 bases remained unmatched. CDR3 residues: CASSLGDRLDTDTQYF. For the CDR3, the DNA is TGCGCCAGCAGCTTGGGGGACAGGCTTGACACAGATACGCAGTATTTT.

The chain recombines TRBV28 with TRBJ2-2, with D possibly TRBD2 on 5 matching bases. Germline loops: CDR1 MDHEN, CDR2 SYDVKM. The CDR3 has 14 amino acids. The V end was cut by 3 bases, the J end by 7 bases, with 12 bases between. CDR3 bases: TGTGCCAGCAGTTTTGTCGGGGAAAACGGGGAGCTGTTTTTT. This translates into CASSFVGENGELFF.

The chain combines TRBV7-6 with TRBJ2-2; the match to TRBD2 covers 13 bases. Trimming removed 5 bases from V and 2 bases from J; junction bases left unmatched: 5. Germline CDR1 and CDR2: SGHVS and FNYEAQ. This CDR3 contains 17 residues. CDR3: CASSNRLAGGNTGELFF. The DNA of the CDR3 is TGTGCCAGCAGCAACCGACTAGCGGGGGGCAACACCGGGGAGCTGTTTTTT. Full variable domain (missing parts from reference TRBV7-6 and TRBJ2-2): GAGVSQSPRYKVTKRGQDVALRCDPISGHVSLYWYRQALGQGPEFLTYFNYEAQQDKSGLPNDRFSAERPEGSISTLTIQRTEQRDSAMYRCASSNRLAGGNTGELFFGEGSRLTVL.

This clone was found many times. The chain carries TRBV4-3 and TRBJ2-3; 7 bases line up with TRBD2. Germline V gene sequence: CDR1 LGHNA, CDR2 YSLEER. CDR3 length: 17 residues. The J segment lost 3 bases and the V segment lost 0 bases, leaving 9 bases of the junction unmatched. The CDR3 region has the DNA TGCGCCAGCAGCCAAGATAGTAGACTAGCTAGTACAGATACGCAGTATTTT. Its protein product is CASSQDSRLASTDTQYF.

The rearrangement links TRBV19 to TRBJ2-7; D is possibly TRBD2 (7 bases). The CDR3 is 15 amino acids. Trimming left V 6 bases short and J 0 bases short, with 15 bases between. The germline CDR1 and CDR2 sequences are LNHDA and SQIVND (reference sequence). Here the CDR3 DNA reads TGTGCCAGTAGATGGGGGGGCGAGAGCTCCTACGAGCAGTACTTC. This encodes CASRWGGESSYEQYF.

This chain uses TRBV28 with TRBJ1-2; 7 bases are a match to TRBD1. The CDR3 runs to 12 residues. CDR1 MDHEN and CDR2 SYDVKM come from the germline V gene. The trim removed 10 bases at V and 2 bases at J, leaving 4 bases unmatched. The CDR3 region is CANLDRNYGYTF. DNA for the CDR3: TGTGCCAACCTGGACAGGAACTATGGCTACACCTTC.

The chain links TRBV12-3 or TRBV12-4 to TRBJ2-7; D remains ambiguous. The CDR3 runs to 12 residues. Trimming cost V 1 base and J 7 bases, with 8 bases left between them. The CDR3 region is CASSLVVREQYF. Here the CDR3 DNA reads TGTGCCAGCAGTTTAGTAGTAAGGGAGCAGTACTTC.

The rearrangement joins TRBV5-5 to TRBJ1-1; D ambiguous. V lost 7 bases and J lost 0, with 10 bases in between. Germline CDR1 SGHKS, CDR2 YYEKEE (reference sequence). The CDR3 consists of 13 residues. The DNA for the CDR3 is TGTGCCAGCGTCGGGCGGATGAACACTGAAGCTTTCTTT. Protein: CASVGRMNTEAFF.

The chain recombines TRBV7-2 with TRBJ2-3; a possible D gene is TRBD2 (6 bases). Trimming pared 5 bases from V and 0 bases from J, leaving 9 bases between. Per the germline V gene, CDR1 is SGHTA and CDR2 is FQGNSA. This CDR3 is 14 amino acids long. CDR3 nucleotides: TGTGCCAGCAGCCTGGGACTTAGCACAGATACGCAGTATTTT. This codes for CASSLGLSTDTQYF.

The rearrangement uses TRBV7-2 and TRBJ2-2; no definite D call. CDR3 length: 14 residues. Germline CDR1 SGHTA, CDR2 FQGNSA. Trimming shortened V by 0 bases and J by 2 bases, and 4 bases separated the two germline ends. In DNA form, the CDR3 reads TGTGCCAGCAGCTTAGCTCGTAACACCGGGGAGCTGTTTTTT. It translates to CASSLARNTGELFF.

V usage is TRBV18 and J usage is TRBJ2-1; 7 bases are shared with TRBD2. The J segment lost 2 bases and the V segment lost 2 bases, leaving 9 bases of the junction unmatched. The length of the CDR3 is 17 residues. Germline CDR1 KGHSH, CDR2 LQKENI. For the CDR3, the DNA is TGTGCCAGCTCACCAAGAGAGGCTAGCGGAACCTACAATGAGCAGTTCTTC. Translated: CASSPREASGTYNEQFF.

V usage is TRBV6-5 and J usage is TRBJ1-6; D uncertain. Germline V gives CDR1 MNHEY, CDR2 SVGAGI. The V and J ends lost 0 bases and 10 bases respectively, with 10 bases between them. The length of the CDR3 is 14 residues. In DNA form, the CDR3 reads TGTGCCAGCAGTTACTCAATACGGGCCTCACCCCTCCACTTT. Residues: CASSYSIRASPLHF.

The V call is TRBV9, the J call TRBJ2-2; 9 positions match TRBD1. CDR3 length: 16 residues. In germline, CDR1 is SGDLS, CDR2 YYNGEE. With 4 bases clipped from V and 4 bases from J, the junction kept 8 bases outside the gene matches. The CDR3 sequence: CASSNAGQGRTGELFF. Here the CDR3 DNA reads TGTGCCAGCAGCAACGCCGGACAGGGGCGCACCGGGGAGCTGTTTTTT.

V gene TRBV6-6 combines with J gene TRBJ2-7; 9 bases fit TRBD1. Trimming took 7 bases from V and 1 from J; bases not matched to a gene: 8. This CDR3 spans 15 amino acids. Germline CDR1 and CDR2: MNHNY and SVGAGI (reference sequence). The CDR3 protein is CASTPIQGASYEQYF. The CDR3 nucleotides read TGTGCCAGCACCCCAATACAGGGGGCGTCCTACGAGCAGTACTTC.